Following are 21 T cell receptor beta chains from one sample sequenced in a study of CD8 T cells in ankylosing spondylitis. TCRdb called the 5' RACE reads again in MiXCR, with one record for every CDR3 protein. Of some 150,000 distinct CDR3 sequences listed, roughly an eighth are singletons. Material for sequencing was blood, either unsorted or a sorted T cell fraction (not recorded which). The receptor set was obtained from a female donor with ankylosing spondylitis or in good health (not recorded which).

This clonotype was counted at least ten times. The chain couples TRBV9 to TRBJ1-5, with D tentatively TRBD1 (5 bases). Between the trimmed V and J ends, which lost 0 bases and 4 bases, there was a span of 11 bases. The CDR3 extends over 15 amino acids. CDR1 and CDR2 from the germline V gene are SGDLS and YYNGEE. The CDR3 nucleotides read TGTGCCAGCAGCGTAGGAGGGGTTCCAAATCAGCCCCAGCATTTT. Its translation is CASSVGGVPNQPQHF.

This clonotype was seen many times. The V and J genes are TRBV28 and TRBJ1-3; D unclear. The V gene's germline CDR1 is MDHEN and CDR2 SYDVKM. Trimming cost V 1 base and J 5 bases, with 6 bases left between them. This CDR3 has 13 amino acids. The CDR3 DNA is TGTGCCAGCAGTTTATTTAAGCGAAACACCATATATTTT. It is translated as CASSLFKRNTIYF.

Comment on this clonotype: With a much larger clone just one base away, this may be a read error. V and J are TRBV10-3 and TRBJ2-1; D possibly corresponds to TRBD1 (5 bases). Germline-derived CDR1 and CDR2 are ENHRY and SYGVKD. CDR3 size: 14 residues. CDR3 protein: CAISESDNYNEQLF. CDR3 nucleotide sequence: TGTGCCATCAGTGAGTCGGACAACTACAATGAGCAGCTCTTC.

This clonotype occurred many times. The chain uses TRBV11-2 and TRBJ2-2; the D is unclear. Trimming took off 4 bases at V and 1 base at J, with 7 bases between the two ends. This CDR3 region has 14 residues. The V gene's germline CDR1 is SGHAT and CDR2 FQNNGV. The CDR3 sequence is CASSSVRNTGELFF. The DNA for the CDR3 is TGTGCCAGCAGCTCCGTACGGAACACCGGGGAGCTGTTTTTT.

This clonotype has a count of ten or more. This chain uses TRBV12-3 or TRBV12-4 with TRBJ1-1; D remains ambiguous. This CDR3 is 12 amino acids long. Trimming took 4 bases from V and 1 from J, leaving 4 bases between them. The CDR3 coding sequence is TGTGCCAGCAGTTGGGCGAACACTGAAGCTTTCTTT. Amino acid sequence: CASSWANTEAFF.

This clonotype was counted many times. The gene calls are TRBV3-1 and TRBJ2-7; D might be TRBD1 (6 bases). V lost 5 bases and J lost 1, with 15 bases in between. CDR3 length: 15 amino acids. CDR1 is LGHDT, CDR2 YNNKEL, per germline (reference sequence). The CDR3 DNA reads TGTGCCAGCAGCGCTCGGGACACCCTTTCCTACGAGCAGTACTTC. Protein: CASSARDTLSYEQYF.

About this clonotype: A much more abundant neighbour one base away suggests this may be a read error. The rearrangement joins TRBV7-2 to TRBJ2-1, with D hard to call. This CDR3 contains 13 residues. The V gene lost 0 bases and the J gene lost 5 bases, with 5 bases spanning the gap. Germline CDR1 and CDR2: SGHTA and FQGNSA. The chain's CDR3 is CTSSLALHNEQFF. The CDR3 DNA follows: TGTACCAGCAGCTTAGCGCTCCACAATGAGCAGTTCTTC. The entire variable domain, with the rest obtained from reference TRBV7-2 and TRBJ2-1, is as follows: GAGVSQSPSNKVTEKGKDVELRCDPISGHTALYWYRQSLGQGLEFLIYFQGNSAPDKSGLPSDRFSAERTGGSVSTLTIQRTQQEDSAVYLCTSSLALHNEQFFGPGTRLTVL.

This clonotype showed up many times. V and J are TRBV10-1 and TRBJ1-5; possibly TRBD1 for D (5 bases). This CDR3 is built from 14 residues. Germline V gene data show CDR1 as WNHNN and CDR2 as SYGVQD (reference sequence). V was pared by 9 bases and J by 1 base, with 13 bases between. In DNA, the CDR3 is TGCGCCAGTCCGGAGCGGGACAGCAATCAGCCCCAGCATTTT. Amino acids: CASPERDSNQPQHF.

This clonotype has at least ten counts. The gene calls are TRBV7-2 and TRBJ1-1; TRBD1 matches 8 bases. The CDR3 loop spans 17 amino acids. Germline V gives CDR1 SGHTA, CDR2 FQGNSA. V was clipped by 0 bases and J by 3 bases; unmatched bases: 9. This CDR3 reads CASSLALRDRGDTEAFF. Written as DNA, the CDR3 is TGTGCCAGCAGCTTAGCCCTCCGAGACAGGGGAGACACTGAAGCTTTCTTT.

For this clonotype: This may be a read error: a much more frequent sequence differs by one nucleotide. This sequence joins TRBV28 and TRBJ1-2; D gene ambiguous. Germline CDR1 and CDR2: MDHEN and SYDVKM. CDR3 length: 14 residues. CDR3 region: CASSPPGSNYGCTF. The DNA for the CDR3 is TGTGCCAGCAGTCCCCCGGGGTCGAACTATGGCTGCACCTTC.

This clonotype was observed many times. J is TRBJ2-4 and V is TRBV12-3 or TRBV12-4; no clear D gene. The CDR3 length is 13 residues. Trimming stripped 0 bases from V and 8 bases from J, with 8 bases between. CDR3 coding DNA: TGTGCCAGCAGTTTAGCGTGGGCGGACATTCAGTACTTC. Translation: CASSLAWADIQYF.

This clonotype was counted many times. The rearrangement links TRBV4-1 to TRBJ2-1, with 8 bases aligning to TRBD2. The junction had 7 bases not matched to a gene; V was cut back by 4 bases and J by 5 bases. This CDR3 is built from 15 residues. The germline V gene encodes CDR1 MGHRA and CDR2 YSYEKL. This CDR3 is CASSPTSGSHNEQFF. CDR3 nucleotide sequence: TGCGCCAGCAGCCCCACTAGCGGATCTCACAATGAGCAGTTCTTC.

Concerning this clonotype: A much larger clonotype is one base distant, so this may be a read error. Here the CDR3 reads CASSLTRSSYNEQFF. In DNA, the CDR3 is TGCGCCAGCAGCTTGACCCGCTCCTCCTACAATGAGCAGTTCTTC. The chain uses TRBV5-1 and TRBJ2-1; no clear D gene. Trimming stripped 1 base from V and 0 bases from J, with 8 bases between. The CDR3 loop spans 15 amino acids. The germline V gene encodes CDR1 SGHRS and CDR2 YFSETQ.

This clonotype was detected ten times or more. The chain couples TRBV11-2 to TRBJ2-1; 8 bases match TRBD2. The germline V gene encodes CDR1 SGHAT and CDR2 FQNNGV. The CDR3 contains 17 residues. J was trimmed by 4 bases and V by 1 base; bases with no gene match: 9. The DNA for the CDR3 is TGTGCCAGCAGCTTAGGGACGGGACTAGGGAATTACAATGAGCAGTTCTTC. Amino acids: CASSLGTGLGNYNEQFF.

The chain couples TRBV20-1 to TRBJ2-7, with no clear D. V lost 2 bases, J lost 5 bases, and 16 bases lay in between. This CDR3 has 14 residues. Germline-derived CDR1 and CDR2 are DFQATT and SNEGSKA (reference sequence). CDR3 protein: CSARPVSTDDEQYF. Here the CDR3 DNA reads TGCAGTGCTAGACCGGTAAGTACCGACGACGAGCAGTACTTC.

This clonotype turned up a few times. CDR3 in amino acids: CASSQAWGDTGELFF. The CDR3 coding sequence is TGCGCCAGCAGCCAAGCTTGGGGCGACACCGGGGAGCTGTTTTTT. The chain is built from TRBV4-1 and TRBJ2-2, with a weak D call TRBD1 (5 bases). The CDR3 has 15 residues. The germline CDR1 and CDR2 sequences are MGHRA and YSYEKL. The V and J ends lost 1 base and 3 bases respectively, with 9 bases between them.

This clonotype appeared many times. The chain joins TRBV27 to TRBJ2-7; a weak D match, TRBD1 (6 bases). Deletions cut 2 bases from V and 5 bases from J, with 13 bases between. There are 14 residues in the CDR3. The germline CDR1 and CDR2 sequences are MNHEY and SMNVEV (reference sequence). The chain's CDR3 is CASSLSRGPNEQYF. In nucleotides, the CDR3 is TGTGCCAGCAGTTTAAGCAGGGGACCCAACGAGCAGTACTTC.

This clonotype was seen ten or more times. The J gene is TRBJ2-3, the V gene TRBV29-1; no firm D call. Trimming pared 4 bases from V and 5 bases from J, leaving 13 bases between. Germline CDR1 is SQVTM and CDR2 is ANQGSEA. The CDR3 runs 13 residues. CDR3 protein: CSVGPSLKDTQYF. CDR3 in DNA: TGCAGCGTTGGTCCATCGCTCAAAGATACGCAGTATTTT.

This clonotype was seen at least ten times. The rearrangement links TRBV7-2 to TRBJ1-1; no definite D call. The germline V gene has CDR1 SGHTA and CDR2 FQGNSA. This CDR3 region has 15 residues. Trimming left V 5 bases short and J 0 bases short, with 13 bases between. CDR3 DNA: TGTGCCAGCAGCACTCCCCGGACCATGAACACTGAAGCTTTCTTT. It codes for CASSTPRTMNTEAFF.

This clonotype was counted many times. The chain has TRBV5-1 and TRBJ2-7, with D possibly matching TRBD2 (5 bases). Germline V gene data show CDR1 as SGHRS and CDR2 as YFSETQ. The V and J ends lost 9 bases and 2 bases respectively, with 21 bases between them. This CDR3 region has 15 residues. The CDR3 DNA sequence: TGCGCCACTTCACTTGGGAATGAGGGTCCCTACGAGCAGTACTTC. It specifies CATSLGNEGPYEQYF.

This clonotype was seen ten or more times. The chain recombines TRBV7-2 with TRBJ1-6; no clear D gene. V was shortened by 3 bases and J by 0 bases, with 12 bases between the two germline ends. Germline CDR1 and CDR2: SGHTA and FQGNSA. The CDR3 is 17 amino acids. The CDR3 region has the DNA TGTGCCAGCAGCTTGAGGTTCAGTAGCTCCTATAATTCACCCCTCCACTTT. It specifies CASSLRFSSSYNSPLHF. The complete variable domain, with remaining parts taken from reference TRBV7-2 and TRBJ1-6, reads GAGVSQSPSNKVTEKGKDVELRCDPISGHTALYWYRQSLGQGLEFLIYFQGNSAPDKSGLPSDRFSAERTGGSVSTLTIQRTQQEDSAVYLCASSLRFSSSYNSPLHFGNGTRLTVT.